These T cell receptor beta chains were read from a single sample in a study of cytomegalovirus exposure and HLA in healthy donors. Sequenced by immunoSEQ multiplex PCR; TCRdb stores in-frame clones only, minus some. The sample yields approximately 160,000 clones, roughly 84% seen once. Specimen: PBMCs. The receptors were sampled from a boy aged 2 to 10 in good health and CMV-seronegative. Each CDR3 is given with its conserved first and last residue. Fields, in order: clone size, V gene, J gene, D gene, CDR3 protein, CDR3 DNA. The D gene is left open where the match is weak. Clone size is not always given. Where it is, it says once, few, many or a class for expanded clones.

.	TRBV28	TRBJ1-2	TRBD1	CASSFWDRGGGNYGYTF	TGTGCCAGCAGTTTTTGGGACAGGGGAGGAGGAAACTATGGCTACACCTTC
.	TRBV6-5	TRBJ1-1	.	CASSSGPGWDTEAFF	TGTGCCAGCAGTTCAGGGCCAGGCTGGGACACTGAAGCTTTCTTT
.	TRBV20-1	TRBJ2-2	.	CSATFVGELFF	TGCAGTGCCACATTTGTCGGGGAGCTGTTTTTT
.	TRBV28	TRBJ2-1	TRBD2	CASSPVRGRALQFF	TGTGCCAGCAGTCCCGTTCGAGGGAGGGCCCTACAGTTCTTC
few	TRBV7-9	TRBJ1-5	TRBD1	CASSFGQGGQPQHF	TGTGCCAGCAGCTTCGGACAGGGCGGTCAGCCCCAGCATTTT
.	TRBV19	TRBJ1-5	TRBD1	CASRGTAVSNQPQHF	TGTGCCAGTAGAGGGACAGCCGTTAGCAATCAGCCCCAGCATTTT
.	TRBV6-1	TRBJ2-3	TRBD2	CASSEFLAGNTDTQYF	TGTGCCAGCAGTGAATTTCTAGCGGGGAACACAGATACGCAGTATTTT
few	TRBV4-1	TRBJ1-5	.	CASSPTPGRSNQPQHF	TGCGCCAGCAGCCCTACCCCCGGGAGAAGCAATCAGCCCCAGCATTTT
.	TRBV4-1	TRBJ1-2	.	CASSQTPDRGYYRYPF	TGCGCCAGCAGCCAAACCCCCGACAGAGGATATTATCGCTACCCCTTC
.	TRBV19	TRBJ2-3	.	CASSISSSTDTQYF	TGTGCCAGTAGTATAAGTAGTAGCACAGATACGCAGTATTTT
.	TRBV11-2	TRBJ1-1	.	CASSPQGRAFF	TGTGCCAGCAGCCCCCAGGGGCGAGCTTTCTTT
.	TRBV5-1	TRBJ2-7	TRBD1	CASSRDRGYEQYF	TGCGCCAGCAGTCGGGACAGGGGCTACGAGCAGTACTTC
.	TRBV6-5	TRBJ1-1	.	CASSTGNTEAFF	TGTGCCAGCAGTACAGGGAACACTGAAGCTTTCTTT
.	TRBV2	TRBJ2-1	.	CASMGGRSSYNEQFF	TGTGCCAGCATGGGGGGACGGAGCTCCTACAATGAGCAGTTCTTC
few	TRBV21-1	TRBJ1-5	.	CASSKRHVWIRSNQPQHF	TGTGCCAGCAGCAAGCGGCATGTCTGGATCAGAAGCAATCAGCCCCAGCATTTT
.	TRBV5-1	TRBJ2-7	.	CASSSTRDTGYEQYF	TGCGCCAGCAGCTCCACCCGGGACACGGGATACGAGCAGTACTTC
once	TRBV5-4	TRBJ2-3	TRBD2	CASSPPLARNTDTQYF	TGTGCCAGCAGCCCCCCACTAGCGCGGAACACAGATACGCAGTATTTT
.	TRBV5-4	TRBJ2-7	.	CASSTGLDVEQYF	TGTGCCAGCAGCACCGGACTGGACGTCGAGCAGTACTTC
.	TRBV5-1	TRBJ2-5	TRBD2	CASSLWSSGVQETQYF	TGCGCCAGCAGCTTGTGGTCTAGCGGGGTGCAAGAGACCCAGTACTTC
.	TRBV27	TRBJ2-5	.	CASSFIGPQETQYF	TGTGCCAGCAGTTTTATCGGTCCCCAAGAGACCCAGTACTTC
.	TRBV6-5	TRBJ2-7	TRBD2	CASSYGTSGIIDEQYF	TGTGCCAGCAGTTACGGGACTAGCGGGATCATCGACGAGCAGTACTTC
.	TRBV10-3	TRBJ2-1	.	CAISEGAGIQWRSYNEQFF	TGTGCCATCAGTGAAGGGGCGGGGATACAATGGCGCTCCTACAATGAGCAGTTCTTC
.	TRBV10-3	TRBJ1-2	TRBD1	CAISEVSGQLNYGYTF	TGTGCCATCAGTGAAGTCTCGGGACAGCTAAACTATGGCTACACCTTC
.	TRBV2	TRBJ2-7	TRBD1	CASSAQGYEQYF	TGTGCCAGCAGCGCACAGGGGTACGAGCAGTACTTC
few	TRBV6-1	TRBJ2-3	.	CASRDWKDPDTQYF	TGTGCCAGCAGGGACTGGAAGGACCCAGATACGCAGTATTTT
.	TRBV6-6	TRBJ1-5	.	CASSYRGAPNQPQHF	TGTGCCAGCAGTTACCGGGGGGCACCCAATCAGCCCCAGCATTTT
.	TRBV28	TRBJ2-6	TRBD1	CASSPTKPGQGSLSGANVLTF	TGTGCCAGCAGTCCCACTAAACCGGGACAGGGTTCCTTGAGCGGGGCCAACGTCCTGACTTTC
once	TRBV10-1	TRBJ2-5	TRBD2	CASSPGMRTSGRRETQYF	TGCGCCAGCAGTCCCGGAATGAGGACTAGCGGGAGGAGAGAGACCCAGTACTTC
.	TRBV15	TRBJ2-7	TRBD1	CATSRNAAGQGNKDYEQYF	TGTGCCACCAGCAGAAACGCCGCGGGACAGGGGAATAAAGACTACGAGCAGTACTTC
.	TRBV7-2	TRBJ1-6	.	CATRGENSPLHF	TGTGCCACCCGGGGGGAAAATTCACCCCTCCACTTT
.	TRBV9	TRBJ2-7	.	CASSVEPSTQQYF	TGTGCCAGCAGCGTAGAGCCAAGCACGCAGCAGTACTTC
.	TRBV5-1	TRBJ1-5	.	CASSLSGGGDQPQHF	TGCGCCAGCAGCTTGAGCGGTGGCGGAGATCAGCCCCAGCATTTT
.	TRBV30	TRBJ1-3	.	CAWSVVSHGNTIYF	TGTGCCTGGAGTGTAGTCAGTCATGGAAACACCATATATTTT
.	TRBV5-1	TRBJ2-3	TRBD2	CASSLGLAGSTDTQYF	TGCGCCAGCAGCTTGGGACTAGCGGGAAGCACAGATACGCAGTATTTT
.	TRBV29-1	TRBJ2-5	TRBD1	CSVPGTGQETQYF	TGCAGCGTCCCCGGGACAGGGCAAGAGACCCAGTACTTC
.	TRBV10-1	TRBJ2-1	TRBD2	CASSGGGNEQFF	TGCGCCAGCAGTGGCGGGGGAAATGAGCAGTTCTTC
.	TRBV15	TRBJ2-7	.	CATSRDLTTYEQYF	TGTGCCACCAGCAGAGATCTGACTACCTACGAGCAGTACTTC
few	TRBV7-9	TRBJ1-1	.	CASRADLNTEAFF	TGTGCCAGCAGGGCGGACTTGAACACTGAAGCTTTCTTT
.	TRBV2	TRBJ1-1	.	CASRVTGSNTEAFF	TGTGCCAGCAGGGTGACAGGTTCGAACACTGAAGCTTTCTTT
.	TRBV18	TRBJ2-7	TRBD2	CASSPGLAASYEQYF	TGTGCCAGCTCACCGGGACTAGCGGCCTCCTACGAGCAGTACTTC
.	TRBV2	TRBJ2-3	TRBD1	CASSTGTESTDTQYF	TGTGCCAGCAGTACCGGGACAGAGAGCACAGATACGCAGTATTTT
.	TRBV5-6	TRBJ1-6	.	CASSLEERENSPLHF	TGTGCCAGCAGCTTGGAGGAGAGGGAAAATTCACCCCTCCACTTT
.	TRBV4-1	TRBJ1-5	.	CASSQDAGSWQPQHF	TGCGCCAGCAGCCAAGACGCAGGGTCCTGGCAGCCCCAGCATTTT
.	TRBV19	TRBJ1-5	TRBD1	CASSTDREGHQPQHF	TGTGCCAGTAGTACAGACAGGGAGGGACATCAGCCCCAGCATTTT
.	TRBV5-5	TRBJ1-4	TRBD1	CASSSTGGSEKLFF	TGTGCCAGCAGCTCGACAGGGGGAAGTGAAAAACTGTTTTTT